The 7 T cell receptor beta chains below all came from one sample that was sequenced in a study of response to subunit inactivated influenza vaccine. Each CDR3 protein is one row after TCRdb ran MiXCR on the RT-PCR reads. In the table there are a few hundred thousand distinct CDR3 sequences, around 15% of which are singletons. The sequencing here drew on PBMCs from blood, taken 12 days after vaccination. The origin of the receptors is a middle-aged man who received an inactivated influenza vaccine.

This clonotype was detected a few times. The chain uses TRBV12-3 or TRBV12-4 and TRBJ2-7; 9 bases agree with TRBD2. J gave up 4 bases and V 4 bases, and 5 bases lay outside the gene matches. The CDR3 length is 14 residues. In DNA, the CDR3 is TGTGCCAGCAGTTCAAGCGGGGGGCTTTACGAGCAGTACTTC. Protein: CASSSSGGLYEQYF.

The CDR3 sequence: CASSYSGQGAVGQPQHF. The CDR3 bases are TGTGCCAGCTCATATTCTGGACAGGGGGCGGTCGGCCAGCCCCAGCATTTT. The chain couples TRBV18 to TRBJ1-5, with TRBD1 identical over 11 bases. In germline, CDR1 is KGHSH, CDR2 LQKENI. CDR3 length: 17 residues. The V gene end was trimmed by 5 bases and the J gene end by 7 bases; junction bases not matched to a gene: 13. Supplemented by reference TRBV18 and TRBJ1-5, the full variable domain reads NAGVMQNPRHLVRRRGQEARLRCSPMKGHSHVYWYRQLPEEGLKFMVYLQKENIIDESGMPKERFSAEFPKEGPSILRIQQVVRGDSAAYFCASSYSGQGAVGQPQHFGDGTRLSIL.

This clonotype was recorded at least ten times. The gene calls are TRBV5-1 and TRBJ1-1; 12 positions agree with TRBD1. Germline CDR1 is SGHRS and CDR2 is YFSETQ. This CDR3 is 16 amino acids long. Trimming cost V 4 bases and J 5 bases; bases outside gene matches: 9. The CDR3 loop is CASSQGQGAVETEAFF. The CDR3 bases are TGCGCCAGCAGCCAGGGACAGGGGGCTGTCGAAACTGAAGCTTTCTTT. The full variable domain, in which reference TRBV5-1 and TRBJ1-1 provide the parts outside the CDR3, is KAGVTQTPRYLIKTRGQQVTLSCSPISGHRSVSWYQQTPGQGLQFLFEYFSETQRNKGNFPGRFSGRQFSNSRSEMNVSTLELGDSALYLCASSQGQGAVETEAFFGQGTRLTVV.

This clonotype was recorded at least ten times. The chain links TRBV20-1 to TRBJ2-7; D might be TRBD2 (5 bases). V was shortened by 4 bases and J by 0 bases, with 13 bases between the two germline ends. Germline assignment: CDR1 DFQATT and CDR2 SNEGSKA (reference sequence). This CDR3 comprises 14 residues. The CDR3 spells CSATDVRDSYEQYF. In DNA form, the CDR3 reads TGCAGTGCTACGGACGTCCGGGACTCCTACGAGCAGTACTTC.

This clonotype was found a few times. The chain employs TRBV3-1 and TRBJ2-1; TRBD2 matches 9 bases. Germline V gene sequence: CDR1 LGHDT, CDR2 YNNKEL (reference sequence). The V gene end was trimmed by 4 bases and the J gene end by 7 bases; junction bases not matched to a gene: 8. CDR3 length: 15 amino acids. The CDR3, as DNA: TGTGCCAGCAGCCCACGACTAGCGGCTGGGAATGAGCAGTTCTTC. Translating gives CASSPRLAAGNEQFF.

This clonotype was seen a few times. This chain joins TRBV2 and TRBJ1-1; D is ambiguous. Trimming took off 3 bases at V and 1 base at J, with 9 bases between the two ends. The CDR3 runs 14 residues. Germline loops: CDR1 SNHLY, CDR2 FYNNEI. The CDR3 reads CASSDWAPNTEAFF. CDR3 DNA sequence: TGTGCCAGCAGTGATTGGGCGCCGAACACTGAAGCTTTCTTT.

The genes are TRBV10-3 and TRBJ2-1; D uncertain. Germline V gene sequence: CDR1 ENHRY, CDR2 SYGVKD. CDR3 length: 13 residues. Trimming cost V 4 bases and J 11 bases, with 15 bases left between them. In DNA form, the CDR3 reads TGTGCCATCAGTGCGCAGGATATCTGGAAGCAGTTCTTC. Amino acids: CAISAQDIWKQFF.